One TCR beta chain is described in this entry. Authors' methods: How many nucleated cells were present was estimated from reference gene primer amplification. The table came from immunoSEQ multiplex PCR; TCRdb's copy has only in-frame clones and leaves some out. Clone size and V and J calls were adopted from that table, with D and trimming inferred from the DNA. The sample yields 200,000 to 250,000 clones, roughly 90% seen once. The record originates from a study of blood T cell repertoires in COVID-19. Overall study: From the United States, Italy and Spain came samples of acute and convalescent COVID-19.

Cohorts were assigned according to the clinical history that participants reported. This TCR derives from a woman in her 50s in a cohort exposed to, infected with or recovered from COVID-19 (not recorded which). The specimen was PBMCs or T cells enriched from blood (not recorded which).

The CDR3 protein is CASSSTDRGGNQPQHF. The CDR3 DNA follows: TGTGCCAGCAGCTCGACGGACAGGGGTGGCAATCAGCCCCAGCATTTT. V and J are TRBV7-2 and TRBJ1-5; the match to TRBD1 covers 9 bases. CDR1 and CDR2 (germline): SGHTA, FQGNSA. This CDR3 region has 16 residues. With 4 bases clipped from V and 2 bases from J, the junction kept 6 bases outside the gene matches.